This T cell receptor (beta chain) derives from a study of beta chain features in type 1 diabetes. Reverse transcription of all isolated RNA meant that expressed TCRB transcripts were sequenced. The data were produced by immunoSEQ multiplex PCR, yet TCRdb's version contains in-frame clones alone and is incomplete. The sample consists of hundreds of thousands of clones, around 15% of them appearing once. For this clone: No antigen is known for it.

This CDR3 comprises 14 residues. Germline values: CDR1 SNHLY, CDR2 FYNNEI. Trimming pared 8 bases from V and 10 bases from J, leaving 18 bases between. Study-wide results and caveats: People with Type 1 diabetes carried modestly yet significantly shorter TCRB CDR3s in all four CD4+ subsets.

Isolation of CD4+ naive, central memory, regulatory and stem cell-like memory cells was achieved by sorting via CD45RO/CCR7/CD25/CD127/CD95/CD27. The receptor was derived from a man between 18 and 29 years old with type 1 diabetes. The chain couples TRBV2 to TRBJ1-6; D is perhaps TRBD1 (5 bases). The specimen was naive CD4+ T cells from blood. The CDR3 nucleotides read TGTGCCAGCGTGGGGGTCCCGGCAGGGTCACCCCTCCACTTT. Amino acid sequence: CASVGVPAGSPLHF.